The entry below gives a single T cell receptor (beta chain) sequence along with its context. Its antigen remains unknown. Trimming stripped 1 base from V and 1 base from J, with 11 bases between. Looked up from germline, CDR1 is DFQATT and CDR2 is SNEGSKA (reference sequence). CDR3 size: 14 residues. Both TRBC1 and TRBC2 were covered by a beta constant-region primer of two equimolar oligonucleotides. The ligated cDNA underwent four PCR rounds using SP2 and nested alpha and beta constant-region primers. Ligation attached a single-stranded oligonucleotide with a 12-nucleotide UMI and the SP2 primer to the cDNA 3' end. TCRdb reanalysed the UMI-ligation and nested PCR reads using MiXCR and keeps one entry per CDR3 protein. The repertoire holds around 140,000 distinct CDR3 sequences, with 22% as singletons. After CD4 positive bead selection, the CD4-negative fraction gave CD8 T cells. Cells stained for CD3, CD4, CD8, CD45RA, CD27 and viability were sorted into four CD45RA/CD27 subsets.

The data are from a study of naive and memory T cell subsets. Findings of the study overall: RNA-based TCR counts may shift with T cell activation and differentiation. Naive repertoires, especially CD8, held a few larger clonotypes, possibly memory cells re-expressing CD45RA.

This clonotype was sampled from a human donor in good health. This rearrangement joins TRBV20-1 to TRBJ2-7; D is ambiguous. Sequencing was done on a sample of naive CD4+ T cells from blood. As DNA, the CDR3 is TGCAGTGCTAGAGGGGGTTTGAGGTCCTACGAGCAGTACTTC. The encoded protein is CSARGGLRSYEQYF.